This entry features one TCR beta chain sequence. The sample originates from a study of T cell changes during pregnancy in multiple sclerosis. The CDR3 runs to 16 residues. Trimming cost V 1 base and J 4 bases, with 13 bases left between them. CDR1 and CDR2 (germline): SSHAT, FNYEAQ (reference sequence). The data were produced by immunoSEQ multiplex PCR, yet TCRdb's version contains in-frame clones alone and is incomplete. The table shows over 55,000 clones, with just under 90% occurring only once. The sample taken for sequencing was peripheral blood from another person, used as feeder cells. This clonotype originated in a human donor whose cells served as feeder cells for cultures in a pregnancy study. The rearrangement uses TRBV7-7 and TRBJ2-2, with D perhaps assigned TRBD1 or TRBD2 (5 bases each). The CDR3 DNA reads TGTGCCAGCAGCTTAGAGGGTCAGGGAGTCACCGGGGAGCTGTTTTTT. It codes for CASSLEGQGVTGELFF.